Presented here are 22 T cell receptor beta chains from one specimen sequenced in a study of blood T cell repertoires in COVID-19 (dated by TCRdb to about 2020). Library creation used the immunoSEQ multiplex PCR assay. TCRdb limited this immuneACCESS table to in-frame rearrangements with V and J called. A share of clones is missing; checked studies link under half to unresolved V genes, and the rest is unexplained. A total of about 210,000 clones appear in this sample, about four fifths of them only once. In total, the top ten clones hold roughly 2.9% of the sample. Sequencing used peripheral blood. These receptors originate from a man aged 50-59 years with active or convalescent COVID-19.

This sequence joins TRBV7-9 and TRBJ1-1; 7 positions match TRBD1. The CDR3 consists of 16 residues. Germline V gives CDR1 SEHNR, CDR2 FQNEAQ (reference sequence). V was pared by 1 base and J by 5 bases, with 10 bases of the junction left unmatched. The CDR3: CASSLVPGTVSTEAFF. As DNA, the CDR3 is TGTGCCAGCAGCTTAGTGCCAGGGACAGTAAGTACTGAAGCTTTCTTT.

This rearrangement joins TRBV7-9 to TRBJ1-2, with 7 positions matching TRBD1. The ends lost 5 bases at V and 2 bases at J; junction bases unmatched: 8. CDR1 is SEHNR, CDR2 FQNEAQ, per germline (reference sequence). This CDR3 spans 15 amino acids. CDR3 sequence (DNA): TGTGCCAGCAGCCCGGGGACAGCCCGGAACTATGGCTACACCTTC. This encodes CASSPGTARNYGYTF. The variable domain in full, completed from reference TRBV7-9 and TRBJ1-2, reads DTGVSQNPRHKITKRGQNVTFRCDPISEHNRLYWYRQTLGQGPEFLTYFQNEAQLEKSRLLSDRFSAERPKGSFSTLEIQRTEQGDSAMYLCASSPGTARNYGYTFGSGTRLTVV.

This chain links TRBV6-4 with TRBJ1-5, with TRBD1 as a possible D gene (5 bases). Trimming removed 6 bases at V and 6 bases at J, with 27 bases between. In germline, CDR1 is MRHNA, CDR2 SNTAGT. The CDR3 length is 18 residues. The DNA for the CDR3 is TGTGCCAGCAGACTTACTTCCTACAGGCAGCTTTACGGTCAGCCCCAGCATTTT. Its translation: CASRLTSYRQLYGQPQHF.

The chain links TRBV10-3 to TRBJ2-5; TRBD2 agrees at 11 bases. The CDR3 loop spans 16 amino acids. The germline V gene encodes CDR1 ENHRY and CDR2 SYGVKD. The V and J ends lost 6 bases and 2 bases, in that order; junction bases with no gene match: 8. The CDR3 spells CAISGSGGGSQETQYF. CDR3 DNA: TGTGCCATCAGCGGTAGCGGGGGGGGGAGTCAAGAGACCCAGTACTTC.

In its sample, this clone was seen a few times. V usage is TRBV9 and J usage is TRBJ2-2, with no clear D. CDR3 length equals 13 residues. CDR1 SGDLS and CDR2 YYNGEE come from the germline V gene. V dropped 1 base and J dropped 3 bases, with 4 bases sitting between them. CDR3 in amino acids: CASSVLDTGELFF. The CDR3 coding sequence is TGTGCCAGCAGCGTACTAGACACCGGGGAGCTGTTTTTT.

The CDR3 here is CASSVATGSGSDTQYF. In nucleotides, the CDR3 is TGTGCCAGCAGCGTAGCTACTGGTAGCGGGTCAGATACGCAGTATTTT. The V call is TRBV9, the J call TRBJ2-3, with 7 positions matching TRBD2. J gave up 4 bases and V 0 bases, and 8 bases lay outside the gene matches. CDR3 length: 16 amino acids. Germline CDR1 and CDR2: SGDLS and YYNGEE. The full variable domain, in which reference TRBV9 and TRBJ2-3 provide the parts outside the CDR3, is DSGVTQTPKHLITATGQRVTLRCSPRSGDLSVYWYQQSLDQGLQFLIQYYNGEERAKGNILERFSAQQFPDLHSELNLSSLELGDSALYFCASSVATGSGSDTQYFGPGTRLTVL.

The chain has TRBV6-1 and TRBJ2-5; 9 nucleotides agree with TRBD2. The CDR3 consists of 16 residues. The ends lost 4 bases at V and 0 bases at J; junction bases unmatched: 6. Germline CDR1 and CDR2: MNHNS and SASEGT. DNA of the CDR3: TGTGCCAGCAGTGGCTTCGGACTAGCGCACCAAGAGACCCAGTACTTC. Amino acid sequence: CASSGFGLAHQETQYF.

V gene TRBV7-9 combines with J gene TRBJ2-3; the match to TRBD2 covers 7 bases. V trimming: 1 base; J trimming: 1 base; junction bases outside the gene matches: 8. The CDR3 length is 17 residues. CDR1 SEHNR and CDR2 FQNEAQ come from the germline V gene (reference sequence). CDR3 sequence: CASSLGAAGVGTDTQYF. The CDR3 DNA is TGTGCCAGCAGCTTAGGTGCGGCGGGAGTGGGCACAGATACGCAGTATTTT.

The rearrangement uses TRBV27 and TRBJ1-2, with D perhaps TRBD1 (6 bases). Looked up from germline, CDR1 is MNHEY and CDR2 is SMNVEV (reference sequence). Trimming took off 6 bases at V and 8 bases at J, with 13 bases between the two ends. The CDR3 length is 12 residues. The CDR3 nucleotides read TGTGCCAGCAGCTCCGACAGGCGAGGCTACACCTTC. Protein sequence: CASSSDRRGYTF.

The chain joins TRBV6-6 to TRBJ2-7; D is ambiguous. V was cut by 2 bases and J by 7 bases, with 18 bases left in between. The CDR3 covers 15 residues. The germline gives CDR1 MNHNY, CDR2 SVGAGI (reference sequence). Here the CDR3 reads CASSYPPTVGGEQYF. Written as DNA, the CDR3 is TGTGCCAGCAGTTACCCGCCTACGGTAGGCGGTGAGCAGTACTTC.

The chain has TRBV29-1 and TRBJ1-1; D is perhaps TRBD1 (5 bases). The CDR3 runs to 15 residues. Trimming pared 0 bases from V and 4 bases from J, leaving 15 bases between. CDR1 SQVTM and CDR2 ANQGSEA come from the germline V gene. CDR3 protein: CSVEDFWPGPTEAFF. The CDR3 DNA follows: TGCAGCGTTGAAGATTTTTGGCCAGGGCCCACTGAAGCTTTCTTT.

The chain joins TRBV7-2 to TRBJ2-2; tentatively, D is TRBD1 (6 bases). The germline V and J ends were trimmed by 4 bases and 4 bases, with 22 bases remaining between them. Germline CDR1 is SGHTA and CDR2 is FQGNSA. The CDR3 extends over 18 amino acids. The CDR3 spells CASSSAWGGQWATGELFF. DNA for the CDR3: TGTGCCAGCAGCTCGGCCTGGGGTGGACAGTGGGCCACCGGGGAGCTGTTTTTT.

V gene TRBV21-1 combines with J gene TRBJ1-5. TRBV21-1 is shown as a pseudogene. This CDR3 is 17 amino acids long. CDR3 DNA: TGTGCCAGCAGCAAAAGTACGCGGGGGGCGAGCAATCAGCCCCAGCATTTT. Its protein is CASSKSTRGASNQPQHF.

This chain uses TRBV5-6 with TRBJ2-3; 8 positions match TRBD2. V lost 1 base, J lost 1 base, and 5 bases stayed unmatched. The germline gives CDR1 SGHDT, CDR2 YYEEEE. The CDR3 is 16 amino acids. CDR3 DNA sequence: TGTGCCAGCAGCTTGCCCGGGACTAGGGGCACAGATACGCAGTATTTT. Its protein is CASSLPGTRGTDTQYF.

This clone is a singleton in its sample. The CDR3 sequence is CASSRDIGARGEQFF. CDR3 in DNA: TGTGCCAGCAGCCGGGACATAGGCGCTAGGGGAGAGCAGTTCTTC. This chain joins TRBV2 and TRBJ2-1, with D maybe TRBD1 (6 bases). With 6 bases removed from V and 10 bases from J, the gap between germline ends came to 22 bases. Germline CDR1 is SNHLY and CDR2 is FYNNEI. The CDR3 is made up of 15 amino acids.

This clone was counted between two and nine times. This chain connects TRBV3-1 (or the pseudogene TRBV3-2) to TRBJ1-2; D is unresolved. The V gene's germline CDR1 is LGHDT and CDR2 YNNKEL (reference sequence). The CDR3 has 15 residues. The CDR3, as DNA: TGTGCATTGGTAGTGTGGGCACCGCCAGGTCGGGGCTACACCTTC. Protein: CALVVWAPPGRGYTF.

The rearrangement joins TRBV27 to TRBJ2-5, with 8 bases aligning to TRBD1. The CDR3 spans 16 residues. From germline, CDR1 is MNHEY and CDR2 SMNVEV (reference sequence). V trimming: 6 bases; J trimming: 4 bases; junction bases outside the gene matches: 13. CDR3 residues: CASSMDRTGLGETQYF. CDR3 bases: TGTGCCAGCAGCATGGATCGGACAGGGTTGGGAGAGACCCAGTACTTC.

The V and J genes are TRBV4-3 and TRBJ1-4; D remains unclear. The germline V gene has CDR1 LGHNA and CDR2 YSLEER. V lost 0 bases to trimming and J lost 9 bases, with 11 bases between them. The CDR3 runs to 14 residues. DNA of the CDR3: TGCGCCAGCAGCCAAGATTTGGCAGGCCAAAAACTGTTTTTT. Protein sequence: CASSQDLAGQKLFF.

The chain employs TRBV18 and TRBJ2-1; TRBD2 matches 12 bases. The CDR3 extends over 16 amino acids. After removal of 3 bases from V and 6 bases from J, the junction contained 6 bases not matched to a gene. Germline values: CDR1 KGHSH, CDR2 LQKENI. CDR3 residues: CASSPRTSGEGNEQFF. CDR3 in DNA: TGTGCCAGCTCACCTCGGACTAGCGGGGAGGGCAATGAGCAGTTCTTC.

The genes are TRBV6-5 and TRBJ2-7; possible D gene TRBD2, 7 bases. Trimming took off 6 bases at V and 12 bases at J, with 21 bases between the two ends. From germline, CDR1 is MNHEY and CDR2 SVGAGI. This CDR3 is 13 amino acids long. CDR3 region: CASSRGAVFPAYF. CDR3 sequence (DNA): TGTGCCAGCAGCCGGGGGGCAGTCTTCCCTGCGTACTTC.

V and J are TRBV6-5 and TRBJ1-2; 10 bases are a match to TRBD1. This CDR3 spans 16 amino acids. With V trimmed by 0 bases and J by 3 bases, 4 bases remained unmatched. Germline CDR1 MNHEY, CDR2 SVGAGI. CDR3 in amino acids: CASSYSGTGAHYGYTF. The CDR3 bases are TGTGCCAGCAGTTACTCCGGGACAGGGGCCCACTATGGCTACACCTTC.

This rearrangement joins TRBV5-4 to TRBJ1-1, with D unclear. The CDR3 is 15 amino acids. Per the germline V gene, CDR1 is SGHNT and CDR2 is YYREEE (reference sequence). V was pared by 4 bases and J by 0 bases, with 13 bases between. CDR3 sequence: CASSPYQALNTEAFF. In nucleotides, the CDR3 is TGTGCCAGCAGCCCCTATCAAGCCTTGAACACTGAAGCTTTCTTT.